Below are 29 T cell receptor beta chains sequenced from a single sample in a study of cytomegalovirus exposure and HLA in healthy donors (dated by TCRdb to between 2016 and 2019). The library was produced with the immunoSEQ multiplex PCR assay. The multiplex PCR relied on a mix of 60 forward primers for TCR Vbeta segments and 13 reverse primers for TCR Jbeta segments. In TCRdb, the immuneACCESS table is reduced to in-frame sequences with V and J assigned. These tables do not hold every clone; where another copy was compared, an unresolved V gene accounts for under half, and the others remain unexplained. This sample has about 170,000 clones in its table, and around 75% of those were observed once. The ten largest account for approximately 2.1% of the sample. The sample consisted of PBMCs. These receptors were obtained from a male donor in good health and CMV-seronegative.

V gene TRBV7-9 combines with J gene TRBJ2-3, with TRBD1 identical over 7 bases. CDR3 length: 16 residues. CDR1 is SEHNR, CDR2 FQNEAQ, per germline (reference sequence). Trimming removed 5 bases from V and 5 bases from J; junction bases left unmatched: 13. The CDR3 DNA reads as TGTGCCAGCAGCCCAAGGGGACAGAGAGGAAAAGATACGCAGTATTTT. Its translation: CASSPRGQRGKDTQYF.

The chain recombines TRBV7-2 with TRBJ1-1; 7 nucleotides line up with TRBD1. The junction had 6 bases not matched to a gene; V was cut back by 1 base and J by 1 base. The CDR3 spans 16 residues. The germline gives CDR1 SGHTA, CDR2 FQGNSA. CDR3 nucleotide sequence: TGTGCCAGCAGCTTAGGTACAGGGGTGGGGAACACTGAAGCTTTCTTT. It specifies CASSLGTGVGNTEAFF.

The chain joins TRBV4-3 to TRBJ2-3, with 10 bases that match TRBD2. The V gene's germline CDR1 is LGHNA and CDR2 YSLEER. The CDR3 extends over 17 amino acids. Trimming cost V 0 bases and J 5 bases; bases outside gene matches: 8. The CDR3 sequence: CASSQDNLAGVGDTQYF. The CDR3, as DNA: TGCGCCAGCAGCCAAGATAACCTAGCGGGGGTGGGAGATACGCAGTATTTT.

This clone was counted only a few times. The V gene is TRBV23-1, the J gene TRBJ2-5; perhaps TRBD2 as D (6 bases). TRBV23-1 is an ORF; its function is uncertain. Trimming pared 2 bases from V and 1 base from J, leaving 20 bases between. There are 18 residues in the CDR3. This chain's CDR3 is CASSQGPSCGGVQETQYF. CDR3 sequence (DNA): TGCGCCAGCAGTCAAGGGCCTTCCTGCGGCGGGGTCCAAGAGACCCAGTACTTC.

The chain joins TRBV13 to TRBJ2-3; the D gene is possibly TRBD1 (6 bases). Germline assignment: CDR1 PRHDT and CDR2 FYEKMQ (reference sequence). With 3 bases removed from V and 0 bases from J, the gap between germline ends came to 10 bases. There are 15 residues in the CDR3. CDR3 nucleotide sequence: TGTGCCAGCAGCTTTCTGGACAGTAGCACAGATACGCAGTATTTT. Encoded protein: CASSFLDSSTDTQYF.

This chain links TRBV13 with TRBJ1-1; 7 bases map to TRBD1. V gave up 5 bases and J gave up 1 base; unmatched junction bases: 4. Looked up from germline, CDR1 is PRHDT and CDR2 is FYEKMQ (reference sequence). The CDR3 consists of 14 residues. The CDR3 sequence: CASSRQGWNTEAFF. The CDR3 nucleotides read TGTGCCAGCAGCCGACAGGGTTGGAACACTGAAGCTTTCTTT.

This clone is a singleton in its sample. The chain joins TRBV30 to TRBJ1-1; 9 nucleotides align to TRBD1. The trim removed 3 bases at V and 5 bases at J, leaving 7 bases unmatched. CDR1 and CDR2 from the germline V gene are GTSNPN and SVGIG (reference sequence). CDR3 length: 14 residues. The CDR3 region has the DNA TGTGCCTGGAGGAAACGGGACAGGGCGACTGAAGCTTTCTTT. Translated: CAWRKRDRATEAFF.

The V gene is TRBV12-5, the J gene TRBJ2-1; D is ambiguous. Looked up from germline, CDR1 is LGHNT and CDR2 is FRNRAP. Trimming removed 1 base at V and 6 bases at J, with 10 bases between. This CDR3 contains 14 residues. In nucleotides, the CDR3 is TGTGCTAGTGGTTTGGCCCCTAGACCCAATGAGCAGTTCTTC. Translated, it gives CASGLAPRPNEQFF.

The chain is built from TRBV10-1 and TRBJ1-4, with D uncertain. The CDR3 extends over 13 amino acids. The germline gives CDR1 WNHNN, CDR2 SYGVQD (reference sequence). V gave up 2 bases and J gave up 8 bases, with 9 bases separating them. The CDR3: CASSESGLEKLFF. The CDR3 DNA reads as TGCGCCAGCAGTGAGAGCGGTCTCGAAAAACTGTTTTTT.

The V gene is TRBV6-1, the J gene TRBJ1-2; 12 bases fit TRBD1. Looked up from germline, CDR1 is MNHNS and CDR2 is SASEGT. This CDR3 is 14 amino acids long. The J segment lost 5 bases and the V segment lost 4 bases, leaving 2 bases of the junction unmatched. CDR3 region: CASSAGQGAYGYTF. The CDR3 DNA reads TGTGCCAGCAGTGCGGGACAGGGGGCATATGGCTACACCTTC.

The chain joins TRBV11-2 to TRBJ2-2; D is unresolved. CDR1 and CDR2 from the germline V gene are SGHAT and FQNNGV. The V end lost 1 base, the J end lost 1 base, and 13 bases lay between the germline ends. The CDR3 covers 17 residues. CDR3 in amino acids: CASSLGLTSLNTGELFF. CDR3 coding DNA: TGTGCCAGCAGCTTAGGGTTGACAAGCCTGAACACCGGGGAGCTGTTTTTT.

This clone was picked up one time. This rearrangement joins TRBV7-2 to TRBJ1-4; 7 nucleotides agree with TRBD1. The junction had 7 bases not matched to a gene; V was cut back by 7 bases and J by 5 bases. This CDR3 has 14 amino acids. Per the germline V gene, CDR1 is SGHTA and CDR2 is FQGNSA. The CDR3 region is CASTRQGPNEKLFF. For the CDR3, the DNA is TGTGCCAGCACTCGACAGGGCCCGAATGAAAAACTGTTTTTT.

The V gene is TRBV4-1, the J gene TRBJ2-1, with TRBD1 as a possible D gene (6 bases). The germline CDR1 and CDR2 sequences are MGHRA and YSYEKL. The CDR3 has 16 amino acids. The ends were cut back, 4 bases at V and 7 bases at J, with 20 bases in the middle. The CDR3 loop is CASSRSARAGVNEQFF. As DNA, the CDR3 is TGCGCCAGCAGCCGTTCGGCTAGGGCAGGGGTAAATGAGCAGTTCTTC.

V is TRBV28 and J is TRBJ1-2; D gene uncertain. Germline V lookup: CDR1 MDHEN, CDR2 SYDVKM. Trimming left V 7 bases short and J 2 bases short, with 11 bases between. CDR3 length: 13 residues. As DNA, the CDR3 is TGTGCCAGCACTACGACTCCCAACTATGGCTACACCTTC. It encodes CASTTTPNYGYTF.

J is TRBJ1-2 and V is TRBV5-6, with D possibly TRBD1 on 6 matching bases. The CDR3 length is 15 residues. Germline V lookup: CDR1 SGHDT, CDR2 YYEEEE. V was trimmed by 0 bases and J by 2 bases, leaving 11 bases between them. The CDR3 loop is CASSLGPGANYGYTF. The DNA of the CDR3 is TGTGCCAGCAGCTTGGGTCCAGGGGCGAACTATGGCTACACCTTC.

This chain uses TRBV7-2 with TRBJ1-5; D not resolved. CDR1 is SGHTA and CDR2 is FQGNSA in the germline V gene. Trimming pared 5 bases from V and 1 base from J, leaving 12 bases between. The CDR3 has 15 amino acids. CDR3 sequence: CASSQRVGSNQPQHF. For the CDR3, the DNA is TGTGCCAGCAGCCAACGGGTTGGAAGCAATCAGCCCCAGCATTTT.

This clone turned up a few times. The chain couples TRBV7-9 to TRBJ1-3; 7 bases map to TRBD1. V shed 0 bases and J 0 bases; nucleotides not matched to a gene: 5. Per germline, CDR1 SEHNR and CDR2 FQNEAQ (reference sequence). The CDR3 covers 17 residues. For the CDR3, the DNA is TGTGCCAGCAGCTTAGCGGGGGACAGAAACTCTGGAAACACCATATATTTT. This codes for CASSLAGDRNSGNTIYF.

The genes are TRBV7-8 and TRBJ2-5; D may be TRBD2 (5 bases). CDR3 size: 13 residues. Trimming cost V 5 bases and J 0 bases, with 7 bases left between them. Germline loops: CDR1 SGHVS, CDR2 FQNEAQ. The CDR3 DNA sequence: TGTGCCAGCAGCCCGACTAACCAAGAGACCCAGTACTTC. As protein: CASSPTNQETQYF.

This clone has just a few counts. The CDR3 here is CASRDSNQPQHF. For the CDR3, the DNA is TGTGCCAGCAGAGACAGTAATCAGCCCCAGCATTTT. The chain employs TRBV6-1 and TRBJ1-5, with D perhaps matching TRBD1 (5 bases). V was cut by 6 bases and J by 4 bases, with 7 bases left in between. The CDR3 sequence is 12 residues long. Germline assignment: CDR1 MNHNS and CDR2 SASEGT.

This clone was recorded once. The J gene is TRBJ1-2, the V gene TRBV4-1, with D tentatively TRBD1 (6 bases). Germline values: CDR1 MGHRA, CDR2 YSYEKL. The CDR3 runs 15 residues. V was trimmed by 1 base and J by 0 bases, leaving 9 bases between them. The CDR3 DNA sequence: TGCGCCAGCAGCCAAGGTGGGACACCTAACTATGGCTACACCTTC. As protein: CASSQGGTPNYGYTF.

The rearrangement joins TRBV15 to TRBJ1-2, with a weak D call TRBD1 (6 bases). Germline V gives CDR1 LNHNV, CDR2 YYDKDF (reference sequence). The CDR3 is 16 residues long. V gave up 0 bases and J gave up 0 bases, with 11 bases separating them. The CDR3 protein is CATSRDRTATNYGYTF. The CDR3, as DNA: TGTGCCACCAGCAGAGATCGGACAGCTACTAACTATGGCTACACCTTC.

This chain connects TRBV7-8 to TRBJ1-5; D gene ambiguous. V was clipped by 4 bases and J by 4 bases, with 20 bases between them. Germline assignment: CDR1 SGHVS and CDR2 FQNEAQ. This CDR3 contains 17 residues. This CDR3 reads CASSSEHQAIRNQPQHF. CDR3 sequence (DNA): TGTGCCAGCAGCTCAGAGCACCAGGCCATACGGAATCAGCCCCAGCATTTT. The variable domain in full, completed from reference TRBV7-8 and TRBJ1-5, reads GAGVSQSPRYKVAKRGQDVALRCDPISGHVSLFWYQQALGQGPEFLTYFQNEAQLDKSGLPSDRFFAERPEGSVSTLKIQRTQQEDSAVYLCASSSEHQAIRNQPQHFGDGTRLSIL.

This rearrangement joins TRBV5-1 to TRBJ2-3; D not certain. CDR1 and CDR2 from the germline V gene are SGHRS and YFSETQ. The V end was cut by 4 bases, the J end by 0 bases, with 3 bases between. This CDR3 has 12 residues. The CDR3 DNA is TGCGCCAGCAGCCAAAGCACAGATACGCAGTATTTT. It codes for CASSQSTDTQYF.

This chain uses TRBV9 with TRBJ2-1; weak D call: TRBD1 (6 bases). CDR3 size: 13 residues. Trimming took 3 bases from V and 10 from J, leaving 14 bases between them. Germline CDR1 and CDR2: SGDLS and YYNGEE. The CDR3 reads CASSAAWGREQFF. CDR3 DNA sequence: TGTGCCAGCAGCGCAGCATGGGGGCGCGAGCAGTTCTTC.

This chain links TRBV13 with TRBJ2-1, with TRBD2 matching over 11 bases. V lost 4 bases, J lost 6 bases, and 17 bases stayed unmatched. Germline V gene data show CDR1 as PRHDT and CDR2 as FYEKMQ (reference sequence). This CDR3 spans 19 amino acids. CDR3 amino acids: CASSSPDSTRTSGPNEQFF. The CDR3 coding sequence is TGTGCCAGCAGCTCTCCCGACTCTACACGGACTAGCGGGCCCAATGAGCAGTTCTTC.

This clone was counted once. The CDR3 DNA follows: TGTGCCATCAGTGAGTCGATGGGGCAGGGCGGCACTGAAGCTTTCTTT. Its protein is CAISESMGQGGTEAFF. This chain connects TRBV10-3 to TRBJ1-1; TRBD1 might be the D (5 bases). This CDR3 has 16 residues. V lost 0 bases and J lost 4, with 15 bases in between. Germline loops: CDR1 ENHRY, CDR2 SYGVKD.

The J gene is TRBJ2-7, the V gene TRBV5-6; the D gene is possibly TRBD2 (5 bases). The CDR3 spans 14 residues. V was shortened by 2 bases and J by 3 bases, with 12 bases between the two germline ends. From germline, CDR1 is SGHDT and CDR2 YYEEEE. For the CDR3, the DNA is TGTGCCAGCAGCTTTACCGGGATTGTCTACGAGCAGTACTTC. It yields the protein CASSFTGIVYEQYF.

The chain joins TRBV19 to TRBJ1-2, with 7 nucleotides matching TRBD1. The CDR3 is made up of 15 amino acids. Trimming removed 6 bases from V and 2 bases from J; junction bases left unmatched: 9. The germline V gene has CDR1 LNHDA and CDR2 SQIVND (reference sequence). In nucleotides, the CDR3 is TGTGCCAGTAGGGAGCCAGGGGGTCGAAACTATGGCTACACCTTC. Protein: CASREPGGRNYGYTF.

The chain employs TRBV5-1 and TRBJ1-2; possibly TRBD1 for D (5 bases). This CDR3 has 14 residues. Per the germline V gene, CDR1 is SGHRS and CDR2 is YFSETQ. V lost 2 bases and J lost 5, with 13 bases in between. The CDR3 DNA reads as TGCGCCAGCAGCTTCTATCGGGGGACTTATGGCTACACCTTC. Encoded protein: CASSFYRGTYGYTF.